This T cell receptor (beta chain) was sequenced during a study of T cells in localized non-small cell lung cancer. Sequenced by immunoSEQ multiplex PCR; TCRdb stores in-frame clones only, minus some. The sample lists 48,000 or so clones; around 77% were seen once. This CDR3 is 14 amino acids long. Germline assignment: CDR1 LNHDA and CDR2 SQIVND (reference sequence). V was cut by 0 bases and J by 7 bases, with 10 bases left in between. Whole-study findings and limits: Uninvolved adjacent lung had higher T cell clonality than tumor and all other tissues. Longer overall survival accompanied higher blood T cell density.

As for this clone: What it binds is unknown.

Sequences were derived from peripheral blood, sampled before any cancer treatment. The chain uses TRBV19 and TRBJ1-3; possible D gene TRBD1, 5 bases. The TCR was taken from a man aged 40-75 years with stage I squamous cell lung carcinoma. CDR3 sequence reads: CASSIDTGGNTIYF. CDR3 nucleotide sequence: TGTGCCAGTAGTATAGACACAGGAGGGAACACCATATATTTT.